The 15 T cell receptor beta chains below come from one sample, sequenced in a study of T cell clonality in common variable immunodeficiency. Repertoires were generated with immunoSEQ multiplex PCR, while TCRdb's copy carries only in-frame clones and drops some. The sample is made up of some 45,000 clones, none counted only once. Sequencing was carried out using peripheral blood mononuclear cells. The receptor set was obtained from a person aged 18 to 70 in good health.

This clone was seen repeatedly, ten times or more. This CDR3 is CASSPSGSKNNEQFF. The CDR3 DNA, read in part, is TGTGCCAGCAGTCCTAGCGGGAGTAAAAACAATGAG. The chain combines TRBV12-3 or TRBV12-4 with TRBJ2-1; 10 positions match TRBD2. The read stops 3 residues short of the end of the CDR3; the missing end is completed from the germline J gene. With V trimmed by 5 bases and J by 5 bases, 6 bases remained unmatched. The length of the CDR3 is 15 residues.

In its sample, this clone ranks as medium-sized. The missing CDR3 end, 3 residues past where the read stops, is filled in from the germline J gene. The chain couples TRBV30 to TRBJ1-1, with D possibly TRBD1 on 5 matching bases. V shed 0 bases and J shed 5 bases, with 13 bases lying between them. This CDR3 has 14 amino acids. Germline CDR1 reads GTSNPN; CDR2 reads SVGIG (reference sequence). CDR3 bases read: TGTGCCTGGAGTGTAGGGGTGGGGTGGACTGAA. It specifies CAWSVGVGWTE. The full CDR3 sequence reads CAWSVGVGWTEAFF. Full variable domain (missing parts from reference TRBV30 and TRBJ1-1): SQTIHQWPATLVQPVGSPLSLECTVEGTSNPNLYWYRQAAGRGLQLLFYSVGIGQISSEVPQNLSASRPQDRQFILSSKKLLLSDSGFYLCAWSVGVGWTEAFFGQGTRLTVV.

This clone was found a few times. The CDR3 goes on 3 residues after the read ends, and that part is filled in from the germline J gene. The V and J genes are TRBV19 and TRBJ1-1; D is ambiguous. The CDR3 has 14 residues. Germline V CDR1 and CDR2: LNHDA, SQIVND (reference sequence). The ends were cut back, 1 base at V and 4 bases at J, with 10 bases in the middle. The sequenced part of the CDR3 DNA is TGTGCCAGTAGTATAGGTCCGGGGAGCACTGAA. Protein sequence: CASSIGPGSTE. The complete CDR3 sequence is CASSIGPGSTEAFF.

At least ten counts were recorded for this clone. Read data end 3 residues before the CDR3 end; the end is taken from the germline J gene. The chain has TRBV18 and TRBJ1-1, with a weak D call TRBD1 (6 bases). The CDR3 loop spans 15 amino acids. V was clipped by 3 bases and J by 4 bases, with 15 bases between them. Germline-derived CDR1 and CDR2 are KGHSH and LQKENI. The CDR3 protein is CASSPAGGLGTEAFF. CDR3 DNA, as far as it was read: TGTGCCAGCTCACCCGCCGGGGGGCTAGGCACTGAA.

In this sample, this clone turned up many times. The read ends 3 residues early relative to the CDR3; the germline J gene fills the gap. The chain employs TRBV19 and TRBJ2-5; 9 bases align to TRBD2. The CDR3 contains 16 residues. Looked up from germline, CDR1 is LNHDA and CDR2 is SQIVND (reference sequence). J was trimmed by 4 bases and V by 1 base; bases with no gene match: 7. The CDR3 bases that were read are TGTGCCAGTAGTATAGTGGGTAGCGGGAGCGGAGAGACC. It codes for CASSIVGSGSGET. The CDR3 in its entirety is CASSIVGSGSGETQYF.

This clone was detected ten times or more. The read stops 3 residues short of the end of the CDR3; the missing end is completed from the germline J gene. This chain joins TRBV6-1 and TRBJ2-6; D is perhaps TRBD2 (5 bases). The CDR3 covers 16 residues. The germline V gene has CDR1 MNHNS and CDR2 SASEGT. Trimming cost V 1 base and J 4 bases, with 11 bases left between them. CDR3 sequence reads: CASSEVGVGGANVLTF. The part of the CDR3 DNA that was read is TGTGCCAGCAGTGAAGTCGGGGTGGGAGGGGCCAACGTC.

Concerning this clone: Read sequence stops 3 residues before the CDR3 end, and the germline J gene provides the missing end. This chain connects TRBV6-2 or TRBV6-3 to TRBJ2-5; 11 bases are a match to TRBD1. The V gene end was trimmed by 6 bases and the J gene end by 5 bases; junction bases not matched to a gene: 11. The CDR3 is made up of 16 amino acids. Germline V CDR1 and CDR2: MNHEY, SVGEGT. CDR3 sequence: CASRPWTGGAVETQYF. The CDR3 DNA, read in part, is TGTGCCAGCAGACCATGGACAGGGGGCGCGGTTGAGACC.

Ten or more counts support this clone. The junction departs from germline at one end; a sequencing error may be responsible. The CDR3 spells CASSERAGGLGDIQYF. The sequenced part of the CDR3 DNA is TGCGCCAGCAGCGAGCGAGCGGGGGGATTGGGGGACATT. This chain links TRBV4-2 with TRBJ2-4; 9 nucleotides align to TRBD2. The read ends 3 residues early relative to the CDR3; the germline J gene fills the gap. Germline assignment: CDR1 LGHNA and CDR2 YNFKEQ. This CDR3 spans 16 amino acids.

This clone was observed at least ten times. The read falls 3 residues short of the CDR3 end, and the missing part is taken from the germline J gene. The genes are TRBV5-6 and TRBJ2-5; tentatively, D is TRBD1 (6 bases). CDR1 SGHDT and CDR2 YYEEEE come from the germline V gene. The CDR3 covers 14 residues. Trimming removed 0 bases from V and 1 base from J, with 7 bases in between. The CDR3 sequence: CASSLGQVQETQYF. The sequenced CDR3 bases are TGTGCCAGCAGCTTGGGACAGGTCCAAGAGACC.

This clone was picked up many times. The missing CDR3 end, 3 residues past where the read stops, is filled in from the germline J gene. The gene calls are TRBV4-2 and TRBJ2-2; 7 bases line up with TRBD1. Germline V gene sequence: CDR1 LGHNA, CDR2 YNFKEQ. This CDR3 has 15 residues. The chain's CDR3 is CASSQENRGLAGLFF. CDR3 bases read: TGTGCCAGCAGCCAAGAAAACAGGGGTCTTGCGGGG.

This clone was seen many times. The read finishes 3 residues shy of the CDR3 end, and the germline J gene is used to complete it. The J gene is TRBJ1-4, the V gene TRBV5-4, with 7 bases identical to TRBD1. The CDR3 spans 14 residues. Germline V gives CDR1 SGHNT, CDR2 YYREEE (reference sequence). The V gene end was trimmed by 2 bases and the J gene end by 4 bases; junction bases not matched to a gene: 2. Partial CDR3 DNA: TGTGCCAGCAGCTTCGGACAGGATAATGAAAAA. This encodes CASSFGQDNEK. Given in full, the CDR3 is CASSFGQDNEKLFF. The variable domain in full, completed from reference TRBV5-4 and TRBJ1-4, reads ETGVTQSPTHLIKTRGQQVTLRCSSQSGHNTVSWYQQALGQGPQFIFQYYREEENGRGNFPPRFSGLQFPNYSSELNVNALELDDSALYLCASSFGQDNEKLFFGSGTQLSVL.

This clone was seen ten or more times. The CDR3 sequence is CASSRTGAYGYTF. The covered CDR3 bases are TGTGCCAGCAGTCGGACAGGGGCCTATGGC. The chain is built from TRBV5-4 and TRBJ1-2; 9 nucleotides line up with TRBD1. Coverage ceases 3 residues before the CDR3 finishes, and the germline J gene fills in the end. CDR3 length: 13 amino acids. The V and J ends lost 5 bases and 4 bases, in that order; junction bases with no gene match: 3. The germline V gene encodes CDR1 SGHNT and CDR2 YYREEE (reference sequence).

As for this clone: The read ends 3 residues before the CDR3 terminus; that terminus is restored from the germline J gene. The V and J genes are TRBV30 and TRBJ2-4; D gene uncertain. Germline CDR1 GTSNPN, CDR2 SVGIG (reference sequence). The CDR3 length is 11 residues. CDR3 in amino acids: CAWNRVYGQYF. The part of the CDR3 DNA that was read is TGTGCCTGGAATAGGGTATATGGT.

This clone was counted many times. The CDR3 here is CASSHWSGSGANVLTF. The sequenced CDR3 bases are TGTGCCAGCAGCCACTGGAGCGGGTCTGGGGCCAACGTC. V usage is TRBV9 and J usage is TRBJ2-6; D is possibly TRBD2 (6 bases). Read coverage stops 3 residues before the CDR3 terminus; the germline J gene supplies the remainder. The germline V gene encodes CDR1 SGDLS and CDR2 YYNGEE. The V and J ends lost 4 bases and 1 base respectively, with 12 bases between them. This CDR3 is built from 16 residues. Using reference TRBV9 and TRBJ2-6 for the parts outside the CDR3, the full variable domain is DSGVTQTPKHLITATGQRVTLRCSPRSGDLSVYWYQQSLDQGLQFLIQYYNGEERAKGNILERFSAQQFPDLHSELNLSSLELGDSALYFCASSHWSGSGANVLTFGAGSRLTVL.

This clone came up many times. The CDR3 goes on 3 residues after the read ends, and that part is filled in from the germline J gene. The chain has TRBV20-1 and TRBJ2-7; 11 nucleotides match TRBD2. The V gene's germline CDR1 is DFQATT and CDR2 SNEGSKA (reference sequence). The CDR3 runs to 16 residues. Trimming at V came to 4 bases and at J to 2 bases, leaving 10 bases not matched to a gene. The CDR3 DNA, read in part, is TGCAGTGCTACCTGGCCTAGCGGGGGGACCACCTACGAG. It translates to CSATWPSGGTTYE. The entire CDR3 sequence reads CSATWPSGGTTYEQYF.